This TCR beta chain was retrieved from a study of CD8 T cells in Susac syndrome. Study summary: Patients with Susac syndrome were, at the time of blood collection, therapy-naive, maintained on corticosteroids, or maintained on intravenous immunoglobulin alone.

RNA was extracted with the RNeasy kit, and a quantity of roughly 0.5 to 1 ug was reverse transcribed using random hexamers. An immunoSEQ multiplex PCR generated amplified TCR beta CDR3 products spanning 54 Vbeta and 13 Jbeta. MiXCR, run by TCRdb on the immunoSEQ multiplex PCR reads, gives a single entry per CDR3 protein. Of around 200,000 distinct CDR3 sequences detected, 95% appear once; the ten largest clones hold 0.15% to 0.2%. There are 15 residues in the CDR3. Trimming removed 7 bases from V and 4 bases from J; junction bases left unmatched: 10. Germline CDR1 is SGHRS and CDR2 is YFSETQ. TCR beta sequences were obtained from blood CD8+ and CD4+ T cells. Fulfillment of recently defined diagnostic criteria for definite or probable disease was shown by the patients with Susac syndrome.

The clonotype comes from a human donor with Susac syndrome. Material: CD8+ T cells from PBMCs. The genes are TRBV5-1 and TRBJ2-7; 11 bases are shared with TRBD1. Here the CDR3 reads CASYPGTGGGYEQYF. The CDR3 DNA reads TGCGCCAGCTACCCCGGGACAGGGGGTGGATACGAGCAGTACTTC.